The sequence of this T cell receptor beta chain was determined in a study of T cells in women clearing cervical HPV infection. For the study at large: Case blood was drawn when the lesion was first found; control blood after infection became undetectable. HLA type could not be excluded as a confounder. Regarding the study as a whole: CIN3+ cases had significantly higher TCR repertoire richness than controls, but evenness did not differ. Cases carried less TRBV6-7 than controls: around 0.11% versus 0.15%.

CDR3 length: 13 residues. V shed 5 bases and J shed 1 base, with 8 bases lying between them. CDR1 and CDR2 (germline): GTSNPN, SVGIG (reference sequence). The repertoire was sequenced with immunoSEQ multiplex PCR; TCRdb's copy has only in-frame clones and lacks some. The sample table sets out some 40,000 clones. A word on this clone: The antigen remains undetermined. From the germline J gene comes the end of the CDR3, since the read stops 3 residues before it.

The rearrangement links TRBV30 to TRBJ2-2; perhaps TRBD1 as D (6 bases). This clonotype was obtained from a woman aged 18 to 75 with a cervical HPV16 infection that either progressed to CIN3+ or cleared (not recorded which). The sequencing input was blood buffy coat. CDR3: CAWDRLNTGELFF. CDR3 DNA (partial): TGTGCCTGGGACAGGTTGAACACCGGGGAG.